This T cell receptor beta chain is drawn from a study of beta chain features in type 1 diabetes. Expressed TCRB transcripts were sequenced because the isolated RNA had all been reverse transcribed beforehand. Using immunoSEQ multiplex PCR, the repertoire was profiled, and TCRdb retains in-frame clones only, with some absent. Of 450,000 or so clones in the sample, about an eighth were seen once. The germline V gene has CDR1 PRHDT and CDR2 FYEKMQ (reference sequence). The CDR3 extends over 14 amino acids. The junction had 4 bases not matched to a gene; V was cut back by 5 bases and J by 4 bases. This chain uses TRBV13 with TRBJ2-7; 11 bases are a match to TRBD1. This clonotype originated in a woman between 18 and 29 years old in good health. Source material: naive CD4+ T cells from blood. The chain's CDR3 is CASSPDRGRYEQYF. For the CDR3, the DNA is TGTGCCAGCAGCCCGGACAGGGGGCGTTACGAGCAGTACTTC.